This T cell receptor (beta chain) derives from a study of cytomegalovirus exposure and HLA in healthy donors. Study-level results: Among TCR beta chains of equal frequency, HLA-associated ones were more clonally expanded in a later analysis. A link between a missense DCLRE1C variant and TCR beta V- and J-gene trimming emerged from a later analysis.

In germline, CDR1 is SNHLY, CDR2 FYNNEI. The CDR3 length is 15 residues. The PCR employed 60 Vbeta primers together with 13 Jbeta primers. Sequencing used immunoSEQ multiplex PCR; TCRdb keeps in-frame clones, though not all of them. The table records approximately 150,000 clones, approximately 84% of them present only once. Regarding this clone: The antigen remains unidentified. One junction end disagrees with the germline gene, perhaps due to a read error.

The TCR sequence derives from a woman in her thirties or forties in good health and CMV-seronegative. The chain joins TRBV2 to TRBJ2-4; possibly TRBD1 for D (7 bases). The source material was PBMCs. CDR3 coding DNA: TGTGCCAGCAGCATCGGCTTACAGGGGAGGAACAGTCAGTACTTC. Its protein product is CASSIGLQGRNSQYF. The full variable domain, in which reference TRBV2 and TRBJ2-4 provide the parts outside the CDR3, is EPEVTQTPSHQVTQMGQEVILRCVPISNHLYFYWYRQILGQKVEFLVSFYNNEISEKSEIFDDQFSVERPDGSNFTLKIRSTKLEDSAMYFCASSIGLQGRNSQYFGAGTRLSVL.